This TCR beta chain was observed in a study of neurological immune-mediated disorders. Whole-study results and caveats: Phylogenetic grouping assigned the repertoires of 18 of 34 multiple sclerosis patients to a single related-CDR3 cluster, which may represent a signature. For the multiple sclerosis repertoire cluster, an association with any clinical or MRI feature was absent.

V was shortened by 6 bases and J by 0 bases, with 9 bases between the two germline ends. CDR3 length: 14 amino acids. Germline CDR1 is MNHNY and CDR2 is SVGAGI (reference sequence). This clonotype was seen many times. The target antigen is unknown. The cDNA was generated through 5'RACE incorporating 10-nucleotide random UMIs. TCRdb fed the 5' RACE reads into MiXCR, producing one record per CDR3 protein. The sample lists around 65,000 distinct CDR3 sequences, approximately 5.1% occurring once. Sequenced sample: PBMCs. The rearrangement uses TRBV6-6 and TRBJ2-1, with a weak D call TRBD2 (5 bases). This TCR was recovered from a human donor with multiple sclerosis. The donor label of this sample is uncertain. The CDR3 DNA reads as TGTGCCAGCAGCCCCACTAGCTCCTACAATGAGCAGTTCTTC. As protein: CASSPTSSYNEQFF.